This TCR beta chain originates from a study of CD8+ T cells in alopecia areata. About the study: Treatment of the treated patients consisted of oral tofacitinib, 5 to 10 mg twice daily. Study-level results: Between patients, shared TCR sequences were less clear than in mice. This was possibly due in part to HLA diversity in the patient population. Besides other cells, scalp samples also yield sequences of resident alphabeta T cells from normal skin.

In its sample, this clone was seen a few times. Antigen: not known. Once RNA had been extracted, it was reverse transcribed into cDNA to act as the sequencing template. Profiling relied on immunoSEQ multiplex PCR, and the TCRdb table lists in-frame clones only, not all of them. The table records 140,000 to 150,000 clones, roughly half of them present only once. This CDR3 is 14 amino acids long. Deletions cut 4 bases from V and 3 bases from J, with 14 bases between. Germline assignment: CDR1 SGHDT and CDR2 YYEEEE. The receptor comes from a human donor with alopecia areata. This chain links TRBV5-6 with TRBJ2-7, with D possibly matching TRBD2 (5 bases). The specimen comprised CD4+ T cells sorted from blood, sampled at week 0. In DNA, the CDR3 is TGTGCCAGCAGCATGGACTCCCATTTCTACGAGCAGTACTTC. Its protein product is CASSMDSHFYEQYF.